This T cell receptor (beta chain) is drawn from a study of brain T cells in children with intractable seizures. Details on this clone: Its specificity is unknown.

Time point reported: blood from clinic visit 5 months post-surgery; TSC patient then seizure free. Libraries were prepared by immunoSEQ multiplex PCR; TCRdb keeps only in-frame clonotypes and omits some of them. The profile shows approximately 330,000 clones, 93% of them singletons. Trimming took 4 bases from V and 6 from J, leaving 19 bases between them. CDR3 length: 15 residues. Germline-derived CDR1 and CDR2 are SGHRS and YFSETQ. General observations from the study: Viral specificity was inferred only from CDR3 similarity; HCMV serostatus was unknown.

This receptor was obtained from a boy in the first two years of life with tuberous sclerosis and intractable seizures. This material consisted of peripheral blood, taken less than 6 months after surgery. This chain links TRBV5-1 with TRBJ1-2, with a tentative D call TRBD1 (5 bases). The DNA of the CDR3 is TGCGCCAGCAGCCAAATCGCCGGGACCACCGATGGCTACACCTTC. It encodes CASSQIAGTTDGYTF.